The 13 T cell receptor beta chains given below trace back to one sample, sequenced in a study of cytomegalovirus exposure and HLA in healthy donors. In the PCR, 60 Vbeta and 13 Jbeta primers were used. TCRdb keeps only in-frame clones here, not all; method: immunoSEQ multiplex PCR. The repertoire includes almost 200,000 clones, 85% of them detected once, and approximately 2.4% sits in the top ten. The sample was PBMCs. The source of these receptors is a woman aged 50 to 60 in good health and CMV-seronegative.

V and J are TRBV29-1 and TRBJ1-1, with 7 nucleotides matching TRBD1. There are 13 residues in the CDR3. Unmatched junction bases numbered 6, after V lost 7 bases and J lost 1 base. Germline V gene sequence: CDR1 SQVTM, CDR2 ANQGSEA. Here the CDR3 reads CSAHRGQNTEAFF. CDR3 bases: TGCAGCGCCCACAGGGGACAGAACACTGAAGCTTTCTTT.

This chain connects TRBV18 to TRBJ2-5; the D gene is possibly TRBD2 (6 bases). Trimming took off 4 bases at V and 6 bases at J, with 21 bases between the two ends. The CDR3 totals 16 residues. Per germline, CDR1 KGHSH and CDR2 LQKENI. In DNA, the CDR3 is TGTGCCAGCTCACAAGGCCTCAGGCGGGACGGGCAGACCCAGTACTTC. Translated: CASSQGLRRDGQTQYF. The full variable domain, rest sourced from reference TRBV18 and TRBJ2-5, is NAGVMQNPRHLVRRRGQEARLRCSPMKGHSHVYWYRQLPEEGLKFMVYLQKENIIDESGMPKERFSAEFPKEGPSILRIQQVVRGDSAAYFCASSQGLRRDGQTQYFGPGTRLLVL.

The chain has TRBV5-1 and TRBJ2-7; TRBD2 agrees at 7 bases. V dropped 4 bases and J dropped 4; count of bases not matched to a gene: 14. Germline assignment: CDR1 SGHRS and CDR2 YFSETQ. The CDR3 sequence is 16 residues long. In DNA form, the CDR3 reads TGCGCCAGCAGCCCCTCCGTTCCAGCGGGACCATACGAGCAGTACTTC. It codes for CASSPSVPAGPYEQYF.

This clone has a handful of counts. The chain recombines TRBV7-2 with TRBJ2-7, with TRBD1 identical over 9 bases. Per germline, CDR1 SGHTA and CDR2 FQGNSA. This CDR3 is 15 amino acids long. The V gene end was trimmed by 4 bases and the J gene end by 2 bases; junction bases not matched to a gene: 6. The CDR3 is CASSSTGGWPYEQYF. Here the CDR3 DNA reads TGTGCCAGCAGCTCGACAGGGGGTTGGCCCTACGAGCAGTACTTC.

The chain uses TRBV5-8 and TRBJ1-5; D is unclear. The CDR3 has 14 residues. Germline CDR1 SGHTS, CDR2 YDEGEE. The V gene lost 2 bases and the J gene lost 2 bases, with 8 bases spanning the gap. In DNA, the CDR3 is TGTGCCAGCAGCTTATTACACGGCAATCAGCCCCAGCATTTT. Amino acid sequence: CASSLLHGNQPQHF.

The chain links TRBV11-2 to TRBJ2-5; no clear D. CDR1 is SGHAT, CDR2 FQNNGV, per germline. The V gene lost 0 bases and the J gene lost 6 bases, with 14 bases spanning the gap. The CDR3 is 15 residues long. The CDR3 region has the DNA TGTGCCAGCAGCTTAGATGTCGCTAGTAGACAGACCCAGTACTTC. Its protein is CASSLDVASRQTQYF.

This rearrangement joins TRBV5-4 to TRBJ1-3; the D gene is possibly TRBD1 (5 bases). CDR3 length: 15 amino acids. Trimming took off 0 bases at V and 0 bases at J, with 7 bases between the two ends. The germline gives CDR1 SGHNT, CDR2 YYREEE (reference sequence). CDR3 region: CASSLGGDSGNTIYF. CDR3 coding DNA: TGTGCCAGCAGCTTGGGGGGGGACTCTGGAAACACCATATATTTT.

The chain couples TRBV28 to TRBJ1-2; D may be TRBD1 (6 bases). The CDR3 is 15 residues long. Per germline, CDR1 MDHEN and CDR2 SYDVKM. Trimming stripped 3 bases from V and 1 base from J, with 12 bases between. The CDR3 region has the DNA TGTGCCAGCAGTTTGATGGGGGCGATTAACTATGGCTACACCTTC. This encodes CASSLMGAINYGYTF.

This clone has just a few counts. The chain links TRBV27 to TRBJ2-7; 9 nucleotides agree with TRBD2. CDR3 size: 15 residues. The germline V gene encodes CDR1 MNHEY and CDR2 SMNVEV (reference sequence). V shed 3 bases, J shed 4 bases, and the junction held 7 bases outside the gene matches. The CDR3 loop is CASSFIAGAVYEQYF. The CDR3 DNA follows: TGTGCCAGCAGTTTCATAGCGGGAGCGGTTTACGAGCAGTACTTC.

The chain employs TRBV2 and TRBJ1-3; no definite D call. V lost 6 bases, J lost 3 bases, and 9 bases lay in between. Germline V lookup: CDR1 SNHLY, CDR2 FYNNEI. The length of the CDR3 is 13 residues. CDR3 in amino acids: CASRADHGNTIYF. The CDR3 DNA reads TGTGCCAGCAGAGCGGACCATGGAAACACCATATATTTT. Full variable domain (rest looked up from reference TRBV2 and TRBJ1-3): EPEVTQTPSHQVTQMGQEVILRCVPISNHLYFYWYRQILGQKVEFLVSFYNNEISEKSEIFDDQFSVERPDGSNFTLKIRSTKLEDSAMYFCASRADHGNTIYFGEGSWLTVV.

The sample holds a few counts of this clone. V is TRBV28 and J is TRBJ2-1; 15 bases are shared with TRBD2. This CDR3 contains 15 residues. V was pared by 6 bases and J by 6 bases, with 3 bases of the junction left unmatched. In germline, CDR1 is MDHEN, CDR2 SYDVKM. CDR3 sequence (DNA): TGTGCCAGCAGCCTGGGACTAGCGGGAGGCAATGAGCAGTTCTTC. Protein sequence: CASSLGLAGGNEQFF.

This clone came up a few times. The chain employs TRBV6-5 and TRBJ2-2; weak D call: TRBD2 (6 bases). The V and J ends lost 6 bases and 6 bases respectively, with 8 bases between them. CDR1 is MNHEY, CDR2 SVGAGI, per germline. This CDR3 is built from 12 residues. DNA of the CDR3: TGTGCCAGCAGGCCGGGGGCCGGGGAGCTGTTTTTT. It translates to CASRPGAGELFF.

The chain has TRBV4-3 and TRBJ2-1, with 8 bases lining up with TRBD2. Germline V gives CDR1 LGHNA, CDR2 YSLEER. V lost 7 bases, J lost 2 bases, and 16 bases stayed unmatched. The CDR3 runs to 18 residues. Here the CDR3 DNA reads TGCGCCAGCACCCCCAAGGCGGGAGGAGGAAACGCCTACAATGAGCAGTTCTTC. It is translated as CASTPKAGGGNAYNEQFF.